Shown below are 16 T cell receptor beta chains from a single sample sequenced in a study of blood T cell repertoires in COVID-19. Profiling relied on immunoSEQ multiplex PCR, and the TCRdb table lists in-frame clones only, not all of them. The table has around 72,000 clones, around 80% seen once. Sample: peripheral blood. The receptors derive from a human donor in a cohort sampled during active COVID-19.

The J gene is TRBJ2-7, the V gene TRBV14, with a weak D call TRBD1 (6 bases). The CDR3 spans 14 residues. Trimming stripped 2 bases from V and 6 bases from J, with 14 bases between. Looked up from germline, CDR1 is SGHDN and CDR2 is FVKESK. This chain's CDR3 is CASSQSLRTAEQYF. The CDR3 DNA follows: TGTGCCAGCAGCCAAAGCCTCCGGACAGCCGAGCAGTACTTC.

V gene TRBV7-6 combines with J gene TRBJ1-1, with D tentatively TRBD1 (5 bases). The CDR3 is 18 residues long. The germline V gene encodes CDR1 SGHVS and CDR2 FNYEAQ. Trimming left V 0 bases short and J 1 base short, with 18 bases between. CDR3 sequence reads: CASSLAGFRAQKNTEAFF. In nucleotides, the CDR3 is TGTGCCAGCAGCTTAGCGGGGTTCAGGGCACAGAAGAACACTGAAGCTTTCTTT.

J is TRBJ2-7 and V is TRBV7-2; D possibly corresponds to TRBD2 (5 bases). Trimming removed 2 bases from V and 7 bases from J, with 18 bases in between. Germline CDR1 and CDR2: SGHTA and FQGNSA. The CDR3 runs 15 residues. CDR3 nucleotide sequence: TGTGCCAGCAGCTTACACACTGGGGAGTTGAGGGAGCAGTACTTC. This codes for CASSLHTGELREQYF.

This clone showed up just a few times. The chain couples TRBV12-3 or TRBV12-4 to TRBJ1-1, with TRBD1 matching over 8 bases. The CDR3 is 13 amino acids. J gave up 8 bases and V 7 bases, and 9 bases lay outside the gene matches. CDR3 nucleotide sequence: TGTGCCAGCAAATCCTCGACAGGGGAAGAAGCTTTCTTT. As protein: CASKSSTGEEAFF.

J is TRBJ2-3 and V is TRBV5-1; TRBD1 matches 7 bases. The CDR3 length is 15 residues. The germline V gene has CDR1 SGHRS and CDR2 YFSETQ. After removal of 5 bases from V and 1 base from J, the junction contained 7 bases not matched to a gene. CDR3 in amino acids: CASRTTGEGTDTQYF. In DNA, the CDR3 is TGCGCCAGCAGAACCACAGGGGAAGGCACAGATACGCAGTATTTT. Full variable domain (remainder filled in from reference TRBV5-1 and TRBJ2-3): KAGVTQTPRYLIKTRGQQVTLSCSPISGHRSVSWYQQTPGQGLQFLFEYFSETQRNKGNFPGRFSGRQFSNSRSEMNVSTLELGDSALYLCASRTTGEGTDTQYFGPGTRLTVL.

This clone was detected only once. CDR3 bases: TGCAGCGTTGTTTGGATGGGCGCCGGGGAGCTGTTTTTT. Its translation is CSVVWMGAGELFF. The chain combines TRBV29-1 with TRBJ2-2; no clear D gene. This CDR3 is 13 amino acids long. The V and J ends lost 4 bases and 6 bases respectively, with 12 bases between them. The V gene's germline CDR1 is SQVTM and CDR2 ANQGSEA.

The V and J genes are TRBV7-5 and TRBJ1-2; the D call of TRBD1 is as the table states it, not checked on the DNA. TRBV7-5 is an annotated pseudogene. This CDR3 comprises 17 residues. The CDR3 DNA follows: TGTGTCAGAAGCTTAGCGGATCTACAGGGGGTGGGCTATGGCTACACCTTC. Protein: CVRSLADLQGVGYGYTF.

This chain uses TRBV4-1 with TRBJ2-7; 8 bases align to TRBD2. CDR3 length equals 18 residues. Looked up from germline, CDR1 is MGHRA and CDR2 is YSYEKL. Trimming took 0 bases from V and 1 from J; bases not matched to a gene: 11. The CDR3 loop reads CASSQDPGVAGKSYEQYF. The DNA of the CDR3 is TGCGCCAGCAGCCAAGATCCCGGGGTAGCGGGGAAGTCCTACGAGCAGTACTTC.

The V and J genes are TRBV3-1 (or the pseudogene TRBV3-2) and TRBJ1-1; D gene unclear. V lost 4 bases, J lost 7 bases, and 16 bases lay in between. The CDR3 contains 14 residues. The germline V gene has CDR1 LGHDT and CDR2 YNNKEL (reference sequence). The DNA of the CDR3 is TGTGCCAGCAGCCTCGGCCGCAGGCCAGGTGAAGCTTTCTTT. Translation gives CASSLGRRPGEAFF.

V and J are TRBV18 and TRBJ1-4, with D maybe TRBD1 (6 bases). The CDR3 sequence is 14 residues long. Germline V gene sequence: CDR1 KGHSH, CDR2 LQKENI. V dropped 3 bases and J dropped 7 bases, with 12 bases sitting between them. CDR3 amino acids: CASSPTGLPEKLFF. In DNA form, the CDR3 reads TGTGCCAGCTCACCTACAGGGTTACCTGAAAAACTGTTTTTT.

V and J are TRBV7-2 and TRBJ1-2; 8 bases agree with TRBD1. Trimming took 5 bases from V and 6 from J; bases not matched to a gene: 14. Germline CDR1 and CDR2: SGHTA and FQGNSA. This CDR3 spans 16 amino acids. The CDR3 sequence: CASSRTDRGNLNGYTF. In DNA, the CDR3 is TGTGCCAGCAGCCGTACTGACAGGGGCAATCTAAATGGCTACACCTTC.

The rearrangement joins TRBV5-4 to TRBJ2-5; the match to TRBD2 covers 15 bases. Germline loops: CDR1 SGHNT, CDR2 YYREEE (reference sequence). The CDR3 spans 15 residues. V gave up 4 bases and J gave up 4 bases; unmatched junction bases: 2. The chain's CDR3 is CASSRTSGGVETQYF. CDR3 sequence (DNA): TGTGCCAGCAGCCGGACTAGCGGGGGGGTAGAGACCCAGTACTTC.

The chain has TRBV27 and TRBJ1-1; possible D gene TRBD1, 5 bases. The CDR3 loop spans 16 amino acids. CDR1 is MNHEY and CDR2 is SMNVEV in the germline V gene (reference sequence). Between the trimmed V and J ends, which lost 7 bases and 4 bases, there was a span of 22 bases. This CDR3 is CASTVVGGSRSTEAFF. In DNA, the CDR3 is TGTGCCAGCACCGTAGTCGGGGGGTCGCGGAGCACTGAAGCTTTCTTT.

This chain uses TRBV9 with TRBJ2-7, with a weak D call TRBD1 (5 bases). The CDR3 is 14 residues long. Germline CDR1 and CDR2: SGDLS and YYNGEE. With 0 bases removed from V and 1 base from J, the gap between germline ends came to 8 bases. The CDR3 here is CASSVGGISYEQYF. In DNA, the CDR3 is TGTGCCAGCAGCGTAGGGGGCATTTCCTACGAGCAGTACTTC.

This clone was observed a few times. The chain uses TRBV5-1 and TRBJ1-3; possible D gene TRBD1, 5 bases. V lost 3 bases, J lost 2 bases, and 15 bases lay in between. Looked up from germline, CDR1 is SGHRS and CDR2 is YFSETQ. This CDR3 spans 16 amino acids. The chain's CDR3 is CASSSLQGLPGNTIYF. As DNA, the CDR3 is TGCGCCAGCAGCTCGCTCCAGGGACTTCCTGGAAACACCATATATTTT.

V is TRBV5-5 and J is TRBJ2-7, with TRBD1 identical over 8 bases. CDR3 length equals 13 residues. Germline V gene data show CDR1 as SGHKS and CDR2 as YYEKEE (reference sequence). Losses at the gene ends were 9 bases for V and 2 bases for J; bases not matched to a gene: 7. CDR3 sequence reads: CATRTGTTYEQYF. DNA for the CDR3: TGTGCCACTCGGACAGGGACGACCTACGAGCAGTACTTC.